These 14 T cell receptor beta chains came from one sample sequenced in a study of cytomegalovirus exposure and HLA in healthy donors. A multiplex PCR was run with 60 Vbeta primers and 13 Jbeta primers. TCRdb's copy holds only in-frame clones and misses some; the assay was immunoSEQ multiplex PCR. The table records 55,000 to 80,000 clones, approximately 75% of them present only once. The sequencing input was PBMCs. The receptor source for this set is a man in his fifties in good health and CMV-seropositive.

The chain links TRBV6-5 to TRBJ1-5; 8 bases map to TRBD1. V was clipped by 6 bases and J by 7 bases; unmatched bases: 2. Germline V CDR1 and CDR2: MNHEY, SVGAGI. The CDR3 contains 12 residues. DNA of the CDR3: TGTGCCAGCAGCCAGGGGGCGCAGCCCCAGCATTTT. It encodes CASSQGAQPQHF.

The rearrangement joins TRBV27 to TRBJ1-1; 9 nucleotides match TRBD1. The length of the CDR3 is 14 residues. Per the germline V gene, CDR1 is MNHEY and CDR2 is SMNVEV (reference sequence). J lost 4 bases, V lost 4 bases, and 4 bases had no gene match. CDR3 loop: CASSSAGQGTEAFF. CDR3 DNA: TGTGCCAGCAGTTCTGCGGGACAGGGCACTGAAGCTTTCTTT.

The J gene is TRBJ1-1, the V gene TRBV27; D not certain. The CDR3 is 13 amino acids. The V gene's germline CDR1 is MNHEY and CDR2 SMNVEV (reference sequence). Trimming took off 0 bases at V and 8 bases at J, with 10 bases between the two ends. The CDR3 sequence: CASSLSPREEAFF. The CDR3 region has the DNA TGTGCCAGCAGTTTATCCCCCCGGGAGGAAGCTTTCTTT.

This chain links TRBV28 with TRBJ2-5; D call uncertain. CDR3 length equals 11 residues. Germline CDR1 reads MDHEN; CDR2 reads SYDVKM. V was shortened by 6 bases and J by 3 bases, with 5 bases between the two germline ends. CDR3 nucleotide sequence: TGTGCCAGCAGCCCTAAAGAGACCCAGTACTTC. It encodes CASSPKETQYF.

This chain joins TRBV10-3 and TRBJ2-1; a weak D match, TRBD2 (6 bases). The CDR3 totals 13 residues. The V gene lost 6 bases and the J gene lost 2 bases, with 8 bases spanning the gap. Germline V CDR1 and CDR2: ENHRY, SYGVKD. The CDR3 DNA is TGTGCCATCAGGGCGGGGACCTACAATGAGCAGTTCTTC. Translating gives CAIRAGTYNEQFF.

This clone was counted once. The rearrangement links TRBV7-9 to TRBJ1-1; D not certain. Trimming left V 6 bases short and J 4 bases short, with 12 bases between. The CDR3 length is 13 residues. Germline V gives CDR1 SEHNR, CDR2 FQNEAQ (reference sequence). DNA of the CDR3: TGTGCCAGCAGGCAGGAAAGAGCCACTGAAGCTTTCTTT. Encoded protein: CASRQERATEAFF. The full variable domain, in which reference TRBV7-9 and TRBJ1-1 provide the parts outside the CDR3, is DTGVSQNPRHKITKRGQNVTFRCDPISEHNRLYWYRQTLGQGPEFLTYFQNEAQLEKSRLLSDRFSAERPKGSFSTLEIQRTEQGDSAMYLCASRQERATEAFFGQGTRLTVV.

This chain's CDR3 is CASSKFYAGTGGVYSNQPQHF. As DNA, the CDR3 is TGTGCCAGCAGTAAATTCTACGCCGGGACAGGGGGCGTTTATAGCAATCAGCCCCAGCATTTT. This chain links TRBV27 with TRBJ1-5; TRBD1 matches at 12 bases. The V gene end was trimmed by 5 bases and the J gene end by 0 bases; junction bases not matched to a gene: 17. The V gene's germline CDR1 is MNHEY and CDR2 SMNVEV (reference sequence). This CDR3 has 21 residues.

The rearrangement links TRBV7-8 to TRBJ2-5; the match to TRBD2 covers 13 bases. V gave up 2 bases and J gave up 5 bases; unmatched junction bases: 14. Germline V gene data show CDR1 as SGHVS and CDR2 as FQNEAQ. The CDR3 consists of 19 residues. CDR3 nucleotides: TGTGCCAGCAGCTTAAGGACTAGCGGGAGTGGGGTTGCGCGCGAGACCCAGTACTTC. This encodes CASSLRTSGSGVARETQYF.

This clone appeared once. The V and J genes are TRBV27 and TRBJ1-5; a weak D match, TRBD1 (6 bases). The CDR3 consists of 14 residues. CDR1 is MNHEY and CDR2 is SMNVEV in the germline V gene (reference sequence). V was trimmed by 2 bases and J by 6 bases, leaving 11 bases between them. CDR3 in amino acids: CASSLGGATQPQHF. The CDR3 DNA reads TGTGCCAGCAGTTTAGGGGGCGCGACTCAGCCCCAGCATTTT.

CDR3: CAIVGDTEAFF. The CDR3 DNA sequence: TGTGCCATCGTCGGGGACACTGAAGCTTTCTTT. The rearrangement links TRBV10-3 to TRBJ1-1; no definite D call. Looked up from germline, CDR1 is ENHRY and CDR2 is SYGVKD. The V gene lost 8 bases and the J gene lost 3 bases, with 7 bases spanning the gap. The CDR3 length is 11 residues.

The chain uses TRBV27 and TRBJ2-1; D gene unclear. V was shortened by 2 bases and J by 0 bases, with 5 bases between the two germline ends. The germline CDR1 and CDR2 sequences are MNHEY and SMNVEV (reference sequence). The CDR3 runs 14 residues. In DNA, the CDR3 is TGTGCCAGCAGTTTAGCGGACTCCTACAATGAGCAGTTCTTC. It codes for CASSLADSYNEQFF.

The sample holds one count of this clone. The rearrangement links TRBV7-8 to TRBJ1-1, with 8 bases matching TRBD1. The J segment lost 2 bases and the V segment lost 5 bases, leaving 4 bases of the junction unmatched. This CDR3 is 14 amino acids long. Per germline, CDR1 SGHVS and CDR2 FQNEAQ. Here the CDR3 reads CASSATGVNTEAFF. CDR3 nucleotides: TGTGCCAGCAGCGCGACAGGGGTTAACACTGAAGCTTTCTTT.

This clone was seen a single time. The V call is TRBV2, the J call TRBJ2-3; 14 nucleotides agree with TRBD2. Germline CDR1 is SNHLY and CDR2 is FYNNEI. This CDR3 contains 16 residues. V was clipped by 8 bases and J by 6 bases; unmatched bases: 10. The CDR3 DNA sequence: TGTGCCAGCGAAGGGTTGGGGACTAGCGGGAGTGATACGCAGTATTTT. Amino acids: CASEGLGTSGSDTQYF.

V is TRBV4-1 and J is TRBJ2-1, with D perhaps TRBD2 (6 bases). The CDR3 is 20 amino acids. CDR1 is MGHRA, CDR2 YSYEKL, per germline. Trimming stripped 0 bases from V and 3 bases from J, with 24 bases between. The CDR3 spells CASSQEGLGGAGGLYNEQFF. CDR3 DNA: TGCGCCAGCAGCCAAGAAGGCTTAGGAGGGGCTGGCGGGCTCTACAATGAGCAGTTCTTC.